A selection of T cell receptor beta chains follows, all from one sample in a study of blood T cell repertoires in COVID-19. Repertoires were generated with immunoSEQ multiplex PCR, while TCRdb's copy carries only in-frame clones and drops some. The sample has about 410,000 clones, around nine tenths seen once; the top ten hold around 1.5%. The sequenced material came from peripheral blood. The receptors come from a woman aged 40 to 50 with COVID-19, enrolled during active disease. Both conserved end residues are part of each CDR3. The order of the fields is J gene, clone size, D gene, V gene, CDR3 length, CDR3 protein, CDR3 DNA. A D gene is named only where the DNA matches it firmly. The size of a clone is reported for some rows only, either as once, few or many, or as a class for expanded clones.

>TRBJ2-1|.|.|TRBV6-4|16
CASSEFRQGGVNEQFF
TGTGCCAGCAGTGAGTTCCGACAGGGCGGGGTGAATGAGCAGTTCTTC
>TRBJ1-2|once|TRBD1|TRBV7-2|15
CASSLGRGELYGYTF
TGTGCCAGCAGCTTAGGCAGGGGGGAACTCTATGGCTACACCTTC
>TRBJ1-1|.|.|TRBV5-1|13
CASRISSNTEAFF
TGCGCCAGCAGAATTTCGAGCAACACTGAAGCTTTCTTT
>TRBJ2-4|.|TRBD1|TRBV6-5|14
CASARDSTTNIQYF
TGTGCCAGCGCCCGGGACAGCACTACAAACATTCAGTACTTC
>TRBJ2-7|.|.|TRBV5-5|13
CASSLTGISEQYF
TGTGCCAGCAGCTTGACGGGGATCTCCGAGCAGTACTTC
>TRBJ1-1|.|.|TRBV11-2|14
CASSLDAGGIDAFF
TGTGCCAGCAGCTTAGATGCGGGGGGGATCGACGCTTTCTTT
>TRBJ2-5|.|.|TRBV7-2|13
CASCRGREETQYF
TGTGCCAGCTGCAGAGGCAGGGAAGAGACCCAGTACTTC
>TRBJ2-7|.|.|TRBV6-5|13
CASRLTGRYEQYF
TGTGCCAGCAGGTTGACAGGGAGGTACGAGCAGTACTTC
>TRBJ2-3|.|TRBD2|TRBV7-2|16
CASSSTSATYEDTQYF
TGTGCCAGCAGCTCCACTAGCGCCACTTATGAGGATACGCAGTATTTT
>TRBJ1-1|.|TRBD1|TRBV5-6|14
CASSLGTGGAEAFF
TGTGCCAGCAGCTTGGGGACAGGGGGTGCTGAAGCTTTCTTT
>TRBJ1-2|.|.|TRBV5-1|13
CASSLVGLYGYTF
TGCGCCAGCAGCTTGGTGGGGCTCTATGGCTACACCTTC
>TRBJ1-1|.|.|TRBV7-8|14
CASSLGGVNTEAFF
TGTGCCAGCAGCTTAGGGGGCGTAAACACTGAAGCTTTCTTT
>TRBJ1-1|few|TRBD1|TRBV19|15
CASSTRQGGRTEAFF
TGTGCCAGTAGTACCCGACAGGGGGGTCGAACTGAAGCTTTCTTT
>TRBJ2-3|.|TRBD2|TRBV5-1|16
CASSLASGRSTDTQYF
TGCGCCAGCAGCTTGGCTAGCGGGAGGAGCACAGATACGCAGTATTTT
>TRBJ2-7|.|.|TRBV28|12
CASSFRAAVQYF
TGTGCCAGCAGTTTTCGAGCCGCTGTGCAGTACTTC
>TRBJ1-1|.|TRBD1|TRBV28|14
CASSPPNRGTEAFF
TGTGCCAGCAGCCCCCCGAACAGGGGAACTGAAGCTTTCTTT
>TRBJ1-6|.|.|TRBV27|15
CASSSTGPQGSPLHF
TGTGCCAGCAGTTCTACGGGCCCCCAGGGTTCACCCCTCCACTTT
>TRBJ1-2|.|TRBD1|TRBV5-6|15
CASSFRDRANYGYTF
TGTGCCAGCAGCTTCCGGGACAGGGCTAACTATGGCTACACCTTC
>TRBJ2-3|once|TRBD1|TRBV4-3|16
CASSRRPGQGTDTQYF
TGCGCCAGCAGCCGCAGGCCCGGACAGGGCACAGATACGCAGTATTTT
>TRBJ2-7|.|.|TRBV15|14
CATSPRTGREKQYF
TGTGCCACCAGCCCTCGGACAGGGCGGGAGAAGCAGTACTTC
>TRBJ1-1|.|.|TRBV29-1|14
CSVDGSPPNTEAFF
TGCAGCGTTGATGGCTCACCACCTAACACTGAAGCTTTCTTT
>TRBJ2-7|once|TRBD1|TRBV4-1|15
CASSPPRGQIYEQYF
TGCGCCAGCAGCCCCCCAAGGGGGCAAATCTACGAGCAGTACTTC
>TRBJ1-1|.|.|TRBV20-1|13
CSASRDPNTEAFF
TGCAGTGCTAGTCGGGATCCGAACACTGAAGCTTTCTTT
>TRBJ1-6|.|.|TRBV19|14
CASSPGRGGSPLHF
TGTGCCAGTAGTCCGGGGAGGGGCGGTTCACCCCTCCACTTT
>TRBJ1-4|.|.|TRBV27|15
CASSHLGDKHEKLFF
TGTGCCAGCAGTCACCTGGGGGACAAGCATGAAAAACTGTTTTTT
>TRBJ2-1|.|TRBD1|TRBV5-4|16
CASSTRTGGSYNEQFF
TGTGCCAGCAGCACCCGGACAGGGGGCTCCTACAATGAGCAGTTCTTC
>TRBJ2-3|.|.|TRBV2|12
CASRDNTDTQYF
TGTGCCAGCAGGGACAACACAGATACGCAGTATTTT
>TRBJ1-2|.|TRBD1|TRBV6-5|14
CASSLLQGAVGYTF
TGTGCCAGCAGTTTATTACAGGGGGCGGTTGGCTACACCTTC
>TRBJ1-1|.|.|TRBV6-5|15
CASIKTAFMNTEAFF
TGTGCCAGCATCAAGACAGCCTTTATGAACACTGAAGCTTTCTTT
>TRBJ2-7|.|.|TRBV19|12
CASSIGAAEQYF
TGTGCCAGTAGTATTGGCGCGGCCGAGCAGTACTTC
>TRBJ1-2|.|TRBD1|TRBV27|17
CASSLATGTGINYGYTF
TGTGCCAGCAGTTTAGCCACTGGGACAGGGATTAACTATGGCTACACCTTC
>TRBJ1-2|.|TRBD1|TRBV27|13
CASRRGTDYGYTF
TGTGCCAGCAGACGAGGGACAGATTATGGCTACACCTTC
>TRBJ2-2|once|.|TRBV7-3|15
CASTPGLANTGELFF
TGTGCCAGCACCCCGGGACTCGCGAACACCGGGGAGCTGTTTTTT
>TRBJ1-1|.|.|TRBV5-1|19
CASSLARPPQKGENTEAFF
TGCGCCAGCAGCTTGGCTAGGCCGCCGCAAAAGGGGGAGAACACTGAAGCTTTCTTT
>TRBJ1-3|.|.|TRBV6-5|15
CASRGRGGGGNTIYF
TGTGCCAGCAGGGGCCGCGGAGGTGGGGGAAACACCATATATTTT
>TRBJ1-1|.|.|TRBV21-1|15
CASSKIGGSGTEAFF
TGTGCCAGCAGCAAAATCGGGGGAAGCGGCACTGAAGCTTTCTTT
>TRBJ2-7|.|.|TRBV12-5|13
CASGYRVSYEQYF
TGTGCTAGTGGCTACAGGGTAAGCTACGAGCAGTACTTC
>TRBJ1-4|.|TRBD1|TRBV27|17
CASSLRSGQGRNEKLFF
TGTGCCAGCAGTTTACGGTCCGGACAGGGGAGGAATGAAAAACTGTTTTTT
>TRBJ2-2|.|TRBD2|TRBV15|16
CATSRKRESNTGELFF
TGTGCCACCAGCAGGAAGCGGGAGTCCAACACCGGGGAGCTGTTTTTT
>TRBJ2-1|once|.|TRBV6-2/TRBV6-3|14
CASSSSSPGNEQFF
TGTGCCAGCAGTTCTAGCAGCCCTGGGAATGAGCAGTTCTTC
>TRBJ2-1|.|.|TRBV4-3|17
CASSLRSGGSSYNEQFF
TGCGCCAGCAGCCTACGGTCTGGGGGGAGCTCCTACAATGAGCAGTTCTTC
>TRBJ1-1|.|.|TRBV5-1|14
CASSRTQGNAEAFF
TGCGCCAGCAGCCGGACCCAGGGAAACGCTGAAGCTTTCTTT
>TRBJ2-5|.|TRBD1|TRBV5-1|17
CASSLGFWDRDQETQYF
TGCGCCAGCAGCTTGGGATTTTGGGACAGGGACCAAGAGACCCAGTACTTC
>TRBJ2-5|once|TRBD2|TRBV10-3|15
CAARGAAGDGETQYF
TGTGCCGCCCGCGGGGCGGCGGGAGACGGGGAGACCCAGTACTTC
>TRBJ1-6|.|.|TRBV7-3|15
CASSLMGGSDSPLHF
TGTGCCAGCAGCTTAATGGGAGGGTCGGATTCACCCCTCCACTTT
>TRBJ2-3|.|TRBD2|TRBV3-1/TRBV3-2|16
CAGSQGTSGSSDTQYF
TGTGCCGGCAGCCAAGGGACTAGCGGGAGTTCAGATACGCAGTATTTT
>TRBJ2-1|once|.|TRBV7-3|14
CASSLFGRYDEQFF
TGTGCCAGCAGCTTATTCGGCAGGTATGATGAGCAGTTCTTC